These T cell receptor beta chains were read from a single sample in a study of CD8 T cells in ankylosing spondylitis. Via MiXCR, TCRdb re-called the 5' RACE reads, giving one row per CDR3 protein. The sample yields over 700,000 distinct CDR3 sequences, roughly 20% seen once. Sequences were obtained from blood, either unsorted or a sorted T cell fraction (not recorded which). The receptors were sampled from a male donor with ankylosing spondylitis. Each CDR3 is given with its conserved first and last residue. The D gene is left open where the match is weak. Expanded clones get a size class; other rows say once, few or many, or leave the size out.

V gene: TRBV12-3/TRBV12-4
J gene: TRBJ1-2
D gene: .
clone size: few
CDR3 protein: CASTLDGDYGYTF
CDR3 DNA: TGTGCCAGCACCCTGGACGGAGACTATGGCTACACCTTC

V gene: TRBV7-8
J gene: TRBJ1-5
D gene: .
clone size: few
CDR3 protein: CASSYSGVPQHF
CDR3 DNA: TGTGCCAGCAGCTATTCAGGGGTCCCCCAGCATTTT

V gene: TRBV3-1
J gene: TRBJ2-3
D gene: .
clone size: .
CDR3 protein: CASSHEGNTQYF
CDR3 DNA: TGTGCCAGCAGCCATGAAGGCAACACGCAGTATTTT

V gene: TRBV11-2
J gene: TRBJ1-2
D gene: .
clone size: .
CDR3 protein: CASRADRLTNYGYTF
CDR3 DNA: TGTGCCAGCAGGGCCGACAGGCTAACTAACTATGGCTACACCTTC

V gene: TRBV28
J gene: TRBJ1-1
D gene: .
clone size: few
CDR3 protein: CASRPTLHTEAFF
CDR3 DNA: TGTGCCAGCAGACCAACGTTGCACACTGAAGCTTTCTTT

V gene: TRBV24-1
J gene: TRBJ2-1
D gene: TRBD2
clone size: few
CDR3 protein: CATSPSGRISYNEQFF
CDR3 DNA: TGTGCCACCAGTCCTAGCGGGAGGATCTCCTACAATGAGCAGTTCTTC

V gene: TRBV12-3/TRBV12-4
J gene: TRBJ1-1
D gene: .
clone size: .
CDR3 protein: CASLVLENTEAFF
CDR3 DNA: TGTGCCAGCCTCGTGTTAGAGAACACTGAAGCTTTCTTT

V gene: TRBV12-3/TRBV12-4
J gene: TRBJ2-7
D gene: .
clone size: .
CDR3 protein: CASMQDQGYYEQYF
CDR3 DNA: TGTGCCAGCATGCAAGACCAGGGATACTACGAGCAGTACTTC

V gene: TRBV28
J gene: TRBJ2-5
D gene: TRBD2
clone size: many
CDR3 protein: CASSRGGSYETQYF
CDR3 DNA: TGTGCCAGCAGCCGGGGCGGGAGTTATGAGACCCAGTACTTC

V gene: TRBV10-3
J gene: TRBJ2-7
D gene: .
clone size: few
CDR3 protein: CAIREERSYEQYF
CDR3 DNA: TGTGCCATCAGGGAAGAGCGGTCCTACGAGCAGTACTTC

V gene: TRBV10-2
J gene: TRBJ2-7
D gene: .
clone size: .
CDR3 protein: CASRDREQYF
CDR3 DNA: TGCGCCAGCAGGGACCGGGAGCAGTACTTC

V gene: TRBV11-2
J gene: TRBJ2-3
D gene: .
clone size: many
CDR3 protein: CASSQTTTFTDTQYF
CDR3 DNA: TGTGCCAGCAGCCAAACTACCACTTTCACAGATACGCAGTATTTT

V gene: TRBV9
J gene: TRBJ1-2
D gene: TRBD1
clone size: few
CDR3 protein: CASSNDRVVLHGYTF
CDR3 DNA: TGTGCCAGCAGCAATGACAGGGTGGTATTGCATGGCTACACCTTC

V gene: TRBV12-3/TRBV12-4
J gene: TRBJ1-2
D gene: .
clone size: .
CDR3 protein: CASSPGMGLDGYTF
CDR3 DNA: TGTGCCAGCAGTCCGGGGATGGGGCTAGATGGCTACACCTTC

V gene: TRBV7-9
J gene: TRBJ2-7
D gene: .
clone size: .
CDR3 protein: CASSQVVSYEQYF
CDR3 DNA: TGTGCCAGCAGCCAGGTGGTCTCCTACGAGCAGTACTTC

V gene: TRBV7-6
J gene: TRBJ2-1
D gene: TRBD1
clone size: few
CDR3 protein: CASSSGQGTEQFF
CDR3 DNA: TGTGCCAGCAGCTCGGGACAGGGCACTGAGCAGTTCTTC

V gene: TRBV27
J gene: TRBJ2-7
D gene: .
clone size: .
CDR3 protein: CASSRPRGGGYEQYF
CDR3 DNA: TGTGCCAGCAGTCGACCCCGGGGAGGAGGCTACGAGCAGTACTTC

V gene: TRBV9
J gene: TRBJ2-1
D gene: TRBD2
clone size: .
CDR3 protein: CASSYSGNRNNEQFF
CDR3 DNA: TGTGCCAGCAGCTATAGCGGGAATCGTAACAATGAGCAGTTCTTC

V gene: TRBV6-5
J gene: TRBJ2-3
D gene: .
clone size: .
CDR3 protein: CASSYFGTDTQYF
CDR3 DNA: TGTGCCAGCAGTTACTTCGGCACAGATACGCAGTATTTT

V gene: TRBV20-1
J gene: TRBJ1-1
D gene: .
clone size: .
CDR3 protein: CSARVVGAGEAFF
CDR3 DNA: TGCAGTGCTAGAGTCGTCGGGGCGGGAGAAGCTTTCTTT

V gene: TRBV10-3
J gene: TRBJ2-7
D gene: .
clone size: few
CDR3 protein: CAISEAGWLEQYF
CDR3 DNA: TGTGCCATCAGTGAGGCTGGGTGGCTCGAGCAGTACTTC

V gene: TRBV20-1
J gene: TRBJ2-7
D gene: .
clone size: .
CDR3 protein: CSAVGASYYEQYF
CDR3 DNA: TGCAGTGCCGTCGGGGCTAGTTACTACGAGCAGTACTTC

V gene: TRBV6-2/TRBV6-3
J gene: TRBJ2-7
D gene: .
clone size: few
CDR3 protein: CASSYSTGTGTYEQYF
CDR3 DNA: TGTGCCAGCAGTTACTCGACTGGGACGGGGACCTACGAGCAGTACTTC

V gene: TRBV7-2
J gene: TRBJ1-6
D gene: TRBD1
clone size: few
CDR3 protein: CASSRRQGAYNSPLHF
CDR3 DNA: TGTGCCAGCAGCCGTCGACAGGGGGCCTATAATTCACCCCTCCACTTT

V gene: TRBV6-2/TRBV6-3
J gene: TRBJ2-3
D gene: TRBD1
clone size: .
CDR3 protein: CATSDRADGDTQYF
CDR3 DNA: TGTGCCACGTCCGACAGGGCGGACGGAGATACGCAGTATTTT

V gene: TRBV27
J gene: TRBJ2-7
D gene: .
clone size: few
CDR3 protein: CASSLNRNYEQYF
CDR3 DNA: TGTGCCAGCAGTTTAAACAGGAACTACGAGCAGTACTTC

V gene: TRBV24-1
J gene: TRBJ2-1
D gene: .
clone size: .
CDR3 protein: CATSQKGGVGRSYNEQFF
CDR3 DNA: TGTGCCACCAGTCAGAAGGGGGGAGTGGGAAGGTCCTACAATGAGCAGTTCTTC

V gene: TRBV6-2/TRBV6-3
J gene: TRBJ1-5
D gene: .
clone size: .
CDR3 protein: CASSELGRDNQPQHF
CDR3 DNA: TGTGCCAGCAGCGAACTCGGACGGGACAATCAGCCCCAGCATTTT

V gene: TRBV6-1
J gene: TRBJ2-4
D gene: TRBD2
clone size: .
CDR3 protein: CASSQNSGGAKNIQYF
CDR3 DNA: TGTGCCAGCAGTCAGAATAGCGGGGGGGCCAAAAACATTCAGTACTTC